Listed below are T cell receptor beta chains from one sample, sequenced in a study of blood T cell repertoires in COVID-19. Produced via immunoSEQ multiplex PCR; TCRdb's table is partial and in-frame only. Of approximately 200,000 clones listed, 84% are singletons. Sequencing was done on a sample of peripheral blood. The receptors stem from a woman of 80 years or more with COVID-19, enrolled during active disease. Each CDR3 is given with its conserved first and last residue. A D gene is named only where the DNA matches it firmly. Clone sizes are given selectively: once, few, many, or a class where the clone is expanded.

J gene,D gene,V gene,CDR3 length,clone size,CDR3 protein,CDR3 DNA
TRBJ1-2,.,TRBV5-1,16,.,CASSLTGQPASYGYTF,TGCGCCAGCAGCCTAACTGGACAGCCGGCGTCCTATGGCTACACCTTC
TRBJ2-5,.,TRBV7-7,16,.,CASSLEGAKYQETQYF,TGTGCTAGCAGCTTAGAGGGAGCCAAGTACCAAGAGACCCAGTACTTC
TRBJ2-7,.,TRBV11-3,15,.,CASSLDGGGLYEQYF,TGTGCCAGCAGCTTAGATGGCGGGGGCCTCTACGAGCAGTACTTC
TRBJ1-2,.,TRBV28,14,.,CASSPLTAQGGYTF,TGTGCCAGCAGTCCCCTGACAGCTCAGGGGGGCTACACCTTC
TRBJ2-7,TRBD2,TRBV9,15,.,CASSVEGGENYEQYF,TGTGCCAGCAGCGTAGAGGGAGGGGAGAACTACGAGCAGTACTTC
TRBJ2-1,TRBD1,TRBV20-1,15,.,CSASLAGGSYNEQFF,TGCAGTGCTAGTCTGGCAGGGGGCTCCTACAATGAGCAGTTCTTC
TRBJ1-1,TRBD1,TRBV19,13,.,CASTRQGIAEAFF,TGTGCCAGTACCCGACAGGGTATCGCTGAAGCTTTCTTT
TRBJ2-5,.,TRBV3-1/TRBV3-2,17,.,CASSPVTGTLGQETQYF,TGTGCCAGCAGCCCAGTTACCGGGACTTTAGGACAAGAGACCCAGTACTTC
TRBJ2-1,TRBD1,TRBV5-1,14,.,CASSLGQGADEQFF,TGCGCCAGCAGCTTGGGACAGGGGGCTGATGAGCAGTTCTTC
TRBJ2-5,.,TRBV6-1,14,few,CASSEGIGGETQYF,TGTGCCAGCAGTGAAGGAATAGGCGGGGAGACCCAGTACTTC
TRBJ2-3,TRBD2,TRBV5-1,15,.,CASSFSGGSTDTQYF,TGCGCCAGCAGCTTTAGCGGGGGTAGCACAGATACGCAGTATTTT
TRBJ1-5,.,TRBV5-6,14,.,CASSLGASYQPQHF,TGTGCCAGCAGCTTGGGGGCGTCCTATCAGCCCCAGCATTTT
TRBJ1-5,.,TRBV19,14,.,CASTRGGSNQPQHF,TGTGCCAGTACCCGGGGAGGGAGCAATCAGCCCCAGCATTTT
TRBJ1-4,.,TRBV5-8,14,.,CASSLGDLLEKLFF,TGTGCCAGCAGCTTGGGGGACTTACTTGAAAAACTGTTTTTT
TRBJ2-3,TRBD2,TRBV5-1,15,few,CASRLLAGSSDTQYF,TGCGCCAGCAGACTACTAGCGGGATCTTCAGATACGCAGTATTTT
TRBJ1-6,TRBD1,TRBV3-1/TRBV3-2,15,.,CASSLGTGPNSPLHF,TGTGCCAGCAGCCTTGGGACAGGGCCTAATTCACCCCTCCACTTT
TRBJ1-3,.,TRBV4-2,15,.,CASSQERVSGNTIYF,TGTGCCAGCAGCCAAGAACGGGTATCTGGAAACACCATATATTTT
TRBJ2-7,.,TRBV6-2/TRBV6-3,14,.,CASSPLGSGYEQYF,TGTGCCAGCAGTCCCCTAGGTTCGGGTTACGAGCAGTACTTC
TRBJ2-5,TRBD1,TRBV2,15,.,CASSENRDRVKTQYF,TGTGCCAGCAGTGAGAACCGGGACAGGGTGAAGACCCAGTACTTC
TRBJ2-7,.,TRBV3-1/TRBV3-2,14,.,CASSPGTRLYEQYF,TGTGCCAGCAGCCCCGGGACACGGCTTTACGAGCAGTACTTC
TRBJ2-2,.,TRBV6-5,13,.,CASSFYGIGELFF,TGTGCCAGCAGTTTCTACGGTATCGGGGAGCTGTTTTTT
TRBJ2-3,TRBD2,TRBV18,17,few,CASSPPTSGGRSDTQYF,TGTGCCAGCTCACCACCGACTAGCGGGGGGAGGTCCGATACGCAGTATTTT
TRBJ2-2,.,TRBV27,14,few,CASSQGQNTGELFF,TGTGCCAGCAGCCAAGGACAGAACACCGGGGAGCTGTTTTTT
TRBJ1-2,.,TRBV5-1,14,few,CASSQDSGNYGYTF,TGCGCCAGCAGCCAGGACAGCGGTAACTATGGCTACACCTTC
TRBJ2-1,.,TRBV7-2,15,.,CASSSYLSSYNEQFF,TGTGCCAGCAGCTCTTACTTGAGCTCCTACAATGAGCAGTTCTTC
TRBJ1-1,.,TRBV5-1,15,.,CASSSEEGGWTEAFF,TGCGCCAGCAGCTCCGAGGAGGGGGGGTGGACTGAAGCTTTCTTT
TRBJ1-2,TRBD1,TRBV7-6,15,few,CASSLVIGGDHGYTF,TGTGCCAGCAGCTTAGTCATAGGGGGCGATCATGGCTACACCTTC
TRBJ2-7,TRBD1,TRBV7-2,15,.,CASTSPGTGSHEQYF,TGTGCCAGCACCTCTCCCGGGACAGGGTCCCACGAGCAGTACTTC
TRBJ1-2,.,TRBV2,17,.,CASSYTNRVAVDYGYTF,TGTGCCAGCAGTTACACCAACAGGGTGGCGGTGGACTATGGCTACACCTTC
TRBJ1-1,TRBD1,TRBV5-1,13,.,CASTLEQGTEAFF,TGCGCCAGCACATTGGAACAGGGGACTGAAGCTTTCTTT
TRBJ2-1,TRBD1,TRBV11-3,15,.,CASSPGTGGGNEQFF,TGTGCCAGCAGCCCAGGGACAGGGGGCGGGAATGAGCAGTTCTTC
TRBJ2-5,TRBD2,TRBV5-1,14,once,CASSRSGVEETQYF,TGCGCCAGCAGTAGGAGCGGGGTCGAAGAGACCCAGTACTTC
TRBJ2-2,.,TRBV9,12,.,CASTGLTGELFF,TGTGCCAGTACAGGGTTAACCGGGGAGCTGTTTTTT
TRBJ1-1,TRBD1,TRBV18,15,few,CASSHGTGVNTEAFF,TGTGCCAGCTCACATGGGACAGGGGTGAACACTGAAGCTTTCTTT
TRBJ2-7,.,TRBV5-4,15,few,CASSLAPETPGEQYF,TGTGCCAGCAGCTTGGCCCCCGAGACACCCGGCGAGCAGTACTTC
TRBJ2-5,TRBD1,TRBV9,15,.,CASSVPGTGGETQYF,TGTGCCAGCAGCGTACCCGGGACAGGGGGAGAGACCCAGTACTTC
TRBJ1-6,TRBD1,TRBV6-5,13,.,CASRGQGVSPLHF,TGTGCCAGCAGAGGACAGGGGGTTTCACCCCTCCACTTT
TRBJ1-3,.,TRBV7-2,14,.,CASSLLVSGNTIYF,TGTGCCAGCAGCTTATTAGTATCTGGAAACACCATATATTTT
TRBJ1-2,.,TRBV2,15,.,CASSEPSGVARSYTF,TGTGCCAGCAGTGAGCCTTCAGGGGTTGCGCGTAGCTACACCTTC
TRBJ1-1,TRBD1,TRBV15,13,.,CATSPRQGGPAFF,TGTGCCACCAGCCCTAGACAGGGGGGCCCCGCTTTCTTT
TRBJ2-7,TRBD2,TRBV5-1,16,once,CASSWGASGPSYEQYF,TGCGCCAGCAGCTGGGGCGCTAGCGGGCCATCCTACGAGCAGTACTTC
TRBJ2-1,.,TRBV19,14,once,CASSLESSYNEQFF,TGTGCCAGTAGTTTGGAGAGCTCCTACAATGAGCAGTTCTTC
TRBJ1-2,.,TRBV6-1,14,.,CASSEEAAGYGYTF,TGTGCCAGCAGTGAAGAGGCGGCGGGGTATGGCTACACCTTC
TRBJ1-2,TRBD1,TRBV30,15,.,CAWRGIQGARDGYTF,TGTGCCTGGAGGGGAATACAGGGGGCGCGGGATGGCTACACCTTC
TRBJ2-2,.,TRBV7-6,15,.,CASSPRAGATGELFF,TGTGCCAGCAGCCCTAGGGCGGGGGCCACCGGGGAGCTGTTTTTT
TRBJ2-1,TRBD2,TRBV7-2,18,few,CASSQGLAGPSSYNEQFF,TGTGCCAGCAGCCAGGGACTAGCGGGTCCTAGCTCCTACAATGAGCAGTTCTTC
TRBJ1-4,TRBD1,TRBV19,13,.,CASRDRGNEKLFF,TGTGCCAGCCGGGACAGGGGTAACGAAAAACTGTTTTTT
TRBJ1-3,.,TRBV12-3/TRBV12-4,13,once,CASSLSGGNTIYF,TGTGCCAGCAGTTTGTCAGGTGGAAACACCATATATTTT
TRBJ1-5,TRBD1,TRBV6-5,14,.,CASSHDRANQPQHF,TGTGCCAGCAGTCATGACAGGGCCAATCAGCCCCAGCATTTT